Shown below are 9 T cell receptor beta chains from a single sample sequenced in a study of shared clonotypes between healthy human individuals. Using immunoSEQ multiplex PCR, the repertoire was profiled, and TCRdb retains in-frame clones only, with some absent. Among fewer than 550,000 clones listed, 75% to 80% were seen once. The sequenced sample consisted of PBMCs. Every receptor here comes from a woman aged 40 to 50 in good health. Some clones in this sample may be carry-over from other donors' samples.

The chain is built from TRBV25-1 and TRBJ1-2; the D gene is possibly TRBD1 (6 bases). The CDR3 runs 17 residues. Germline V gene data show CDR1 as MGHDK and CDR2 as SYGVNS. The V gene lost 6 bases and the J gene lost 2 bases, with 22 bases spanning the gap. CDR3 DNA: TGTGCCAGCAGAGAGGGGGAGGGCCGCGGGAAAAACTATGGCTACACCTTC. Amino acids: CASREGEGRGKNYGYTF.

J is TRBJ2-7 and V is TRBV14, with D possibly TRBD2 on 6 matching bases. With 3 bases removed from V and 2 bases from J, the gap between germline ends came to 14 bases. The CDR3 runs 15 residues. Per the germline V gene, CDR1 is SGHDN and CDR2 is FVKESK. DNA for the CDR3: TGTGCCAGCAGCCAGGGGACTCCTACGACCTACGAGCAGTACTTC. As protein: CASSQGTPTTYEQYF.

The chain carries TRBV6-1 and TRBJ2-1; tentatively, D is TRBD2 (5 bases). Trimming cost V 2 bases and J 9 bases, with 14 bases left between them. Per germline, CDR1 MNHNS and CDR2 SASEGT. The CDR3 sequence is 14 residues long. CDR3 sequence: CASSEKEDPSEQFF. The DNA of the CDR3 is TGTGCCAGCAGTGAAAAGGAGGATCCAAGTGAGCAGTTCTTC.

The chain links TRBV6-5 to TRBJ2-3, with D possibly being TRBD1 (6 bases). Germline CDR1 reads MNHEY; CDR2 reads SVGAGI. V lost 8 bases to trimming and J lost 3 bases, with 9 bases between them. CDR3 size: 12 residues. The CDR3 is CASRTDTDTQYF. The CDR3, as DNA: TGTGCCAGCCGGACAGATACAGATACGCAGTATTTT.

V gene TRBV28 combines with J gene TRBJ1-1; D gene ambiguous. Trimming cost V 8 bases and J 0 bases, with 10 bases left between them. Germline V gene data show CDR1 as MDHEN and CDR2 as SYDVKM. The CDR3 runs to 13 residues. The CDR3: CASWDRMNTEAFF. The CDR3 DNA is TGTGCCAGCTGGGATCGCATGAACACTGAAGCTTTCTTT.

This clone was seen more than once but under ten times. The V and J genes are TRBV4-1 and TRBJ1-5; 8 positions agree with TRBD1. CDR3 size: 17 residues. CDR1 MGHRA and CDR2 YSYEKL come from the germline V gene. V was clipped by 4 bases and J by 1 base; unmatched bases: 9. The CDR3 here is CASSPGGRGPSNQPQHF. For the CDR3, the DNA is TGCGCCAGCAGCCCTGGGGGCAGGGGGCCAAGCAATCAGCCCCAGCATTTT.

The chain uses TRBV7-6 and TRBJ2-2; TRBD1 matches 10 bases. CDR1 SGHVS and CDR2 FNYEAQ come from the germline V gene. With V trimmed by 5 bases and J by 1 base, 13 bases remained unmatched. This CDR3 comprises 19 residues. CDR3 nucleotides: TGTGCCAGCAGCCGTTGGACAGGGGGAAGGGACAGGAACACCGGGGAGCTGTTTTTT. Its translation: CASSRWTGGRDRNTGELFF.

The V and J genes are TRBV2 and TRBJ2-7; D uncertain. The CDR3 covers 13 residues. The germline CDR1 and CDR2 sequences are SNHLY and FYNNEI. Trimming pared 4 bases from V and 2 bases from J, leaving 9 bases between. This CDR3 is CASSADFTYEQYF. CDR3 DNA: TGTGCCAGCAGTGCTGACTTCACCTACGAGCAGTACTTC. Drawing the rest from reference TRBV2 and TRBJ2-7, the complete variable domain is EPEVTQTPSHQVTQMGQEVILRCVPISNHLYFYWYRQILGQKVEFLVSFYNNEISEKSEIFDDQFSVERPDGSNFTLKIRSTKLEDSAMYFCASSADFTYEQYFGPGTRLTVT.

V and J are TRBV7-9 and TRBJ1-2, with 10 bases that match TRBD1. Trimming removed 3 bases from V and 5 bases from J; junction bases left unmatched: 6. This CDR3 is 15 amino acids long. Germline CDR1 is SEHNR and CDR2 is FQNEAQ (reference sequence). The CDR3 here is CASSLTGGQSYGYTF. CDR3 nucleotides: TGTGCCAGCAGCTTGACAGGGGGCCAATCTTATGGCTACACCTTC.